This T cell receptor (beta chain) was identified during a study of blood T cell repertoires in COVID-19. Study as a whole: The United States, Italy and Spain supplied acute and convalescent COVID-19 samples.

V was clipped by 1 base and J by 8 bases, with 12 bases between them. This CDR3 comprises 14 residues. Germline CDR1 reads ENHRY; CDR2 reads SYGVKD. Authors' analysis steps: From reference gene primer amplification, estimates of nucleated cell counts were derived. Here immunoSEQ multiplex PCR was the method, and the copy in TCRdb shows in-frame clones only, minus some. Clone size and V and J calls were adopted from that table, with D and trimming inferred from the DNA. The table records some 150,000 clones, about four fifths of them present only once. The clonotype was recovered from a man between 65 and 80 years old with acute or convalescent COVID-19. The material sequenced was peripheral blood. The gene calls are TRBV10-3 and TRBJ1-3, with D possibly being TRBD1 (5 bases). Written as DNA, the CDR3 is TGTGCCATCAGTGAGTGGCCCACGGGGGACACCATATATTTT. Translated, it gives CAISEWPTGDTIYF.